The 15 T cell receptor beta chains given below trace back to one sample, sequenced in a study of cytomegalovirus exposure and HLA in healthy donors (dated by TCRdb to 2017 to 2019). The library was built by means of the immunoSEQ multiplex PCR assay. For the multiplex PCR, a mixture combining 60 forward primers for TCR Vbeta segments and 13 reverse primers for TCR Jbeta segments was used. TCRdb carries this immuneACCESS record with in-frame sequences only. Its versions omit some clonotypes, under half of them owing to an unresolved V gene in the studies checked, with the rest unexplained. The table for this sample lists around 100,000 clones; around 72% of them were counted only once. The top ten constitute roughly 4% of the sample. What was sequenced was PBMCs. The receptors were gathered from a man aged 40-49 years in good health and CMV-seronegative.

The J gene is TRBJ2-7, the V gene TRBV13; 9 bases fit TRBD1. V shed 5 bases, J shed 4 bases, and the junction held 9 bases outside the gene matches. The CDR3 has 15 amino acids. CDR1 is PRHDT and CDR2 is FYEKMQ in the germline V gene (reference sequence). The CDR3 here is CASSPRGQGKYEQYF. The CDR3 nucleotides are TGTGCCAGCAGCCCCAGGGGACAGGGAAAATACGAGCAGTACTTC.

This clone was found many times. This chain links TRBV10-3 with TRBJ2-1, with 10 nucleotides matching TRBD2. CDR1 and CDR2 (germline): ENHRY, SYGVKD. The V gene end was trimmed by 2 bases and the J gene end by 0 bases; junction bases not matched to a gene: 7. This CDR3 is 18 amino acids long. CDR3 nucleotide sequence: TGTGCCATCAGTGAGCGCGAGCGGGGGGGCCACTCCTACAATGAGCAGTTCTTC. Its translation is CAISERERGGHSYNEQFF.

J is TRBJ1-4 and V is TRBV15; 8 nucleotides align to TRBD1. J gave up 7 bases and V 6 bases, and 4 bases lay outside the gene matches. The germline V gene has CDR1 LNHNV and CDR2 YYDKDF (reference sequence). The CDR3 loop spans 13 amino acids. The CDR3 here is CATRATGVEKLFF. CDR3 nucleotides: TGTGCCACCAGAGCGACAGGGGTTGAAAAACTGTTTTTT.

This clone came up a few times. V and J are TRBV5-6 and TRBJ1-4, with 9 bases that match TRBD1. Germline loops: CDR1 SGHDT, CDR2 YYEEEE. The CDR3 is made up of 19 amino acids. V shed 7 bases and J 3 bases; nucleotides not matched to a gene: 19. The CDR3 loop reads CASSDRGNWIVDSNEKLFF. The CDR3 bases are TGTGCCAGCTCGGACAGGGGAAATTGGATTGTAGATTCTAATGAAAAACTGTTTTTT.

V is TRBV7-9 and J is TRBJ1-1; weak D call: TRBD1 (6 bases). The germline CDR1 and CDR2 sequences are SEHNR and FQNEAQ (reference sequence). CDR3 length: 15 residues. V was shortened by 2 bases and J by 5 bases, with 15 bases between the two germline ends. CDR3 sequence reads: CASSLLQGLGTEAFF. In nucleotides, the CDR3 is TGTGCCAGCAGCTTACTACAGGGATTGGGAACTGAAGCTTTCTTT.

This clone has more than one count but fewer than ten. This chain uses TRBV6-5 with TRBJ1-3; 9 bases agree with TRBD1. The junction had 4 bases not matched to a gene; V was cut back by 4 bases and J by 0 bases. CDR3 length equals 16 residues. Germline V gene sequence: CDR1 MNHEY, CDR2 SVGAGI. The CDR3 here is CASSWTGADSGNTIYF. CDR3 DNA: TGTGCCAGCAGTTGGACAGGGGCAGACTCTGGAAACACCATATATTTT.

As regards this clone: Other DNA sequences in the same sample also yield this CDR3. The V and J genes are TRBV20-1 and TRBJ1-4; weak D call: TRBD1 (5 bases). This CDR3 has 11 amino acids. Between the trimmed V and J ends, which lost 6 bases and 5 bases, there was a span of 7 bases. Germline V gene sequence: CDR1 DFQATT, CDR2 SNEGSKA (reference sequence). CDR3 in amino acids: CSAGGNEKLFF. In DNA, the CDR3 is TGCAGTGCGGGGGGAAATGAAAAACTGTTTTTT.

The DNA of the CDR3 is TGCGCCAGCAGCCCAAAAACTAGCGGGGCCGATGGCAATGAGCAGTTCTTC. It translates to CASSPKTSGADGNEQFF. The gene calls are TRBV5-1 and TRBJ2-1; the match to TRBD2 covers 10 bases. The J segment lost 6 bases and the V segment lost 4 bases, leaving 13 bases of the junction unmatched. CDR1 SGHRS and CDR2 YFSETQ come from the germline V gene. This CDR3 is 17 amino acids long.

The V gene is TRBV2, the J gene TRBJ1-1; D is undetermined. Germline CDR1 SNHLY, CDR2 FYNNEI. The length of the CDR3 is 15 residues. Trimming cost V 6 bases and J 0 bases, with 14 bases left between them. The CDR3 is CASSAQPHMNTEAFF. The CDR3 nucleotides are TGTGCCAGCAGCGCACAACCCCACATGAACACTGAAGCTTTCTTT.

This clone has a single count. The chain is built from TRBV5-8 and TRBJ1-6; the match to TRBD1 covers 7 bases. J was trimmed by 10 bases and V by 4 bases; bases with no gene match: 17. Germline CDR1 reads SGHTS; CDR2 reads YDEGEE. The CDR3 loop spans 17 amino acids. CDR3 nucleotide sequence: TGTGCCAGCAGCCTCACACTAAGCCGGGACAGCGTCTCACCCCTCCACTTT. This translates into CASSLTLSRDSVSPLHF.

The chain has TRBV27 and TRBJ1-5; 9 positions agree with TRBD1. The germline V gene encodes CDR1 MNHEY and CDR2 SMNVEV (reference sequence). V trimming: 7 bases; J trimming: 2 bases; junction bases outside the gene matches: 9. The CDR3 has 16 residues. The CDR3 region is CASIQGAEDGNQPQHF. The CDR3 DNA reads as TGTGCCAGCATACAGGGGGCGGAGGACGGCAATCAGCCCCAGCATTTT.

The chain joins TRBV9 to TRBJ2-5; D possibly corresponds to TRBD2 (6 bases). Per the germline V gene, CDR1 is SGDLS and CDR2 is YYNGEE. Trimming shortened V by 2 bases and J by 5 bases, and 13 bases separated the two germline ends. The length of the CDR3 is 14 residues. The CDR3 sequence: CASSVDAGSETQYF. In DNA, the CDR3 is TGTGCCAGCAGCGTTGATGCGGGGTCGGAGACCCAGTACTTC.

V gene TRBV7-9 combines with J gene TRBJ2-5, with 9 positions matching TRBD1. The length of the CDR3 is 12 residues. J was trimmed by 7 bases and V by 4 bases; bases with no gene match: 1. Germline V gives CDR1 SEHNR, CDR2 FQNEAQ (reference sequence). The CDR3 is CASSWDRATQYF. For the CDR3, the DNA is TGTGCCAGCAGCTGGGACAGGGCGACCCAGTACTTC.

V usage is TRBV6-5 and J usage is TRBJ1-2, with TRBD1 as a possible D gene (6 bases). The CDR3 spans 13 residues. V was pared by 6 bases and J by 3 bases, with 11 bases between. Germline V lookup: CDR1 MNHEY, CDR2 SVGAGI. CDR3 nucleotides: TGTGCCAGCAGGCGTAACAGGGACTATGGCTACACCTTC. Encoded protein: CASRRNRDYGYTF.

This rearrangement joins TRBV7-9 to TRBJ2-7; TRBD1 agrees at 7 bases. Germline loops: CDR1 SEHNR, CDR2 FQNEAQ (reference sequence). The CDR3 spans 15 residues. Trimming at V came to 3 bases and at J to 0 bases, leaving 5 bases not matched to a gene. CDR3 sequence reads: CASSLIRDSSYEQYF. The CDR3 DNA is TGTGCCAGCAGCTTGATCCGGGACAGCTCCTACGAGCAGTACTTC.